Below are 17 T cell receptor beta chains sequenced from a single sample in a study of T cell responses to AZD1222 COVID-19 vaccine. TCRdb's copy holds only in-frame clones and misses some; the assay was immunoSEQ multiplex PCR. The table includes approximately 120,000 clones, 80% to 90% detected once. This specimen was peripheral blood, taken on day 0 of AZD1222 vaccination. The source of these receptors is an adult in good health.

This clone occurred a few times. The chain carries TRBV6-5 and TRBJ1-6; D is unresolved. The CDR3 totals 15 residues. Germline CDR1 MNHEY, CDR2 SVGAGI. Trimming removed 7 bases at V and 5 bases at J, with 15 bases between. The DNA of the CDR3 is TGTGCCAGCACCCTAGGAGGGAGCGATAATTCACCCCTCCACTTT. This codes for CASTLGGSDNSPLHF.

V gene TRBV9 combines with J gene TRBJ2-6, with a tentative D call TRBD1 (5 bases). CDR3 length: 17 amino acids. V lost 0 bases to trimming and J lost 3 bases, with 13 bases between them. Per germline, CDR1 SGDLS and CDR2 YYNGEE. The CDR3 protein is CASSVEGPERGANVLTF. For the CDR3, the DNA is TGTGCCAGCAGCGTAGAGGGGCCTGAGCGTGGGGCCAACGTCCTGACTTTC.

V gene TRBV7-3 combines with J gene TRBJ1-2; D is perhaps TRBD1 (6 bases). Trimming stripped 4 bases from V and 7 bases from J, with 22 bases between. The V gene's germline CDR1 is SGHTA and CDR2 FQGTGA. The CDR3 length is 16 residues. CDR3 DNA: TGTGCCAGCAGCTCCGACGGGACATCCAAAGGGAGTGGCTACACCTTC. The encoded protein is CASSSDGTSKGSGYTF.

The chain links TRBV5-1 to TRBJ1-1; D gene uncertain. Trimming left V 4 bases short and J 1 base short, with 17 bases between. The CDR3 sequence is 16 residues long. CDR1 is SGHRS and CDR2 is YFSETQ in the germline V gene. The chain's CDR3 is CASSRWSILGNTEAFF. DNA for the CDR3: TGCGCCAGCAGCCGCTGGTCGATCCTAGGGAACACTGAAGCTTTCTTT.

The J gene is TRBJ2-3, the V gene TRBV7-2; D perhaps matches TRBD2 (7 bases). With 2 bases removed from V and 4 bases from J, the gap between germline ends came to 16 bases. Germline values: CDR1 SGHTA, CDR2 FQGNSA. This CDR3 spans 16 amino acids. The CDR3 region has the DNA TGTGCCAGCAGCTTATCTAGCGGTCACAGGGCAGATACGCAGTATTTT. As protein: CASSLSSGHRADTQYF.

The table lists this clone with a count of one. The rearrangement links TRBV4-3 to TRBJ2-5; D is undetermined. Trimming cost V 0 bases and J 2 bases, with 22 bases left between them. Germline V gene sequence: CDR1 LGHNA, CDR2 YSLEER. This CDR3 spans 19 amino acids. CDR3 amino acids: CASSQDVVRPHQRQETQYF. Written as DNA, the CDR3 is TGCGCCAGCAGCCAAGATGTTGTTAGGCCCCACCAAAGGCAAGAGACCCAGTACTTC.

This chain links TRBV13 with TRBJ2-1; a weak D match, TRBD1 (5 bases). This CDR3 spans 12 amino acids. The V gene's germline CDR1 is PRHDT and CDR2 FYEKMQ (reference sequence). Deletions cut 6 bases from V and 9 bases from J, with 12 bases between. In DNA, the CDR3 is TGTGCCAGCAGTTCAGGGTTGTTTGAGCAGTTCTTC. Amino acid sequence: CASSSGLFEQFF.

This sequence joins TRBV5-1 and TRBJ1-6; D perhaps matches TRBD1 (5 bases). Germline-derived CDR1 and CDR2 are SGHRS and YFSETQ. This CDR3 is built from 15 residues. The ends were cut back, 4 bases at V and 9 bases at J, with 17 bases in the middle. CDR3 coding DNA: TGCGCCAGCAGCCAGACAGTGGGTACGGGTTCACCCCTCCACTTT. This sequence encodes CASSQTVGTGSPLHF.

This chain links TRBV7-9 with TRBJ2-4, with TRBD1 identical over 9 bases. The CDR3 runs to 14 residues. Germline assignment: CDR1 SEHNR and CDR2 FQNEAQ (reference sequence). After removal of 7 bases from V and 5 bases from J, the junction contained 6 bases not matched to a gene. The CDR3 sequence is CASTPGQGENIQYF. CDR3 DNA: TGTGCCAGCACCCCGGGACAGGGAGAAAACATTCAGTACTTC.

Comments on this clone: The sample has other DNA sequences that encode this CDR3 too. V usage is TRBV6-5 and J usage is TRBJ1-1; weak D call: TRBD1 (6 bases). The germline V and J ends were trimmed by 8 bases and 3 bases, with 7 bases remaining between them. Germline V CDR1 and CDR2: MNHEY, SVGAGI. The CDR3 totals 11 residues. For the CDR3, the DNA is TGTGCCAGCCAGGGGTACACTGAAGCTTTCTTT. It is translated as CASQGYTEAFF.

V and J are TRBV19 and TRBJ1-1, with D hard to call. V was clipped by 4 bases and J by 0 bases, with 6 bases between them. The CDR3 consists of 13 residues. Per the germline V gene, CDR1 is LNHDA and CDR2 is SQIVND (reference sequence). This CDR3 reads CASSTEMNTEAFF. CDR3 in DNA: TGTGCCAGTAGTACAGAGATGAACACTGAAGCTTTCTTT.

V is TRBV24-1 and J is TRBJ2-5; D gene uncertain. The CDR3 length is 12 residues. CDR1 and CDR2 from the germline V gene are KGHDR and SFDVKD. V gave up 3 bases and J gave up 5 bases, with 6 bases separating them. In DNA, the CDR3 is TGTGCCACCAGTGATCGACCCGAGACCCAGTACTTC. The encoded protein is CATSDRPETQYF.

The chain carries TRBV18 and TRBJ2-7; 7 bases match TRBD1. CDR3 length: 13 residues. Trimming removed 3 bases from V and 3 bases from J; junction bases left unmatched: 2. Germline assignment: CDR1 KGHSH and CDR2 LQKENI. DNA for the CDR3: TGTGCCAGCTCACCGGGGGACAGCTACGAGCAGTACTTC. This sequence encodes CASSPGDSYEQYF.

The chain uses TRBV6-5 and TRBJ2-7; D tentatively fits TRBD1 or TRBD2 (5 bases each). V was pared by 6 bases and J by 4 bases, with 16 bases between. Germline values: CDR1 MNHEY, CDR2 SVGAGI. The CDR3 totals 14 residues. The CDR3 coding sequence is TGTGCCAGCAGAGCCGGGACCTCGGGGTACGAGCAGTACTTC. Translation: CASRAGTSGYEQYF.

V is TRBV27 and J is TRBJ2-3; TRBD2 is a possible D gene (7 bases). The CDR3 loop spans 15 amino acids. Germline V gene sequence: CDR1 MNHEY, CDR2 SMNVEV (reference sequence). Trimming pared 5 bases from V and 6 bases from J, leaving 18 bases between. CDR3 coding DNA: TGTGCCAGCAGTCTGGAAGGGGGGGCGGGGGATACGCAGTATTTT. It codes for CASSLEGGAGDTQYF.

The gene calls are TRBV2 and TRBJ1-5; D is possibly TRBD1 (6 bases). Trimming cost V 6 bases and J 3 bases, with 12 bases left between them. CDR3 size: 14 residues. CDR1 and CDR2 (germline): SNHLY, FYNNEI. This CDR3 reads CASSPRGTNQPQHF. In nucleotides, the CDR3 is TGTGCCAGCAGCCCCAGGGGAACCAATCAGCCCCAGCATTTT.

The chain combines TRBV7-3 with TRBJ2-1; TRBD1 aligns across 7 bases. Per germline, CDR1 SGHTA and CDR2 FQGTGA. V shed 2 bases and J 0 bases; nucleotides not matched to a gene: 1. The CDR3 loop spans 15 amino acids. CDR3 region: CASSLSGGSYNEQFF. The DNA of the CDR3 is TGTGCCAGCAGCTTATCAGGGGGCTCCTACAATGAGCAGTTCTTC. Looking up the rest from reference TRBV7-3 and TRBJ2-1 gives the full variable domain: GAGVSQTPSNKVTEKGKYVELRCDPISGHTALYWYRQSLGQGPEFLIYFQGTGAADDSGLPNDRFFAVRPEGSVSTLKIQRTERGDSAVYLCASSLSGGSYNEQFFGPGTRLTVL.